One sample yielded the 8 T cell receptor beta chains listed below, sequenced in a study of control samples from healthy donors and cancer patients. TCRdb keeps only in-frame clones here, not all; method: immunoSEQ multiplex PCR. The sample has approximately 94,000 clones, roughly 80% seen once; the top ten hold roughly 39%. The sequenced sample was PBMCs. These receptors were obtained from a man in his 70s with lung cancer.

The V call is TRBV6-2 or TRBV6-3, the J call TRBJ1-1; 7 nucleotides align to TRBD1. J gave up 4 bases and V 6 bases, and 11 bases lay outside the gene matches. The CDR3 loop spans 15 amino acids. From germline, CDR1 is MNHEY and CDR2 SVGEGT. The CDR3 DNA is TGTGCCAGCAGCACCGACAGGGTGGTGGGCACTGAAGCTTTCTTT. It encodes CASSTDRVVGTEAFF.

This clone was seen only a few times. V usage is TRBV18 and J usage is TRBJ1-1, with 7 positions matching TRBD1. Looked up from germline, CDR1 is KGHSH and CDR2 is LQKENI. J was trimmed by 8 bases and V by 5 bases; bases with no gene match: 8. The CDR3 runs to 13 residues. This CDR3 is CASSGIQDREAFF. CDR3 coding DNA: TGTGCCAGCTCAGGCATCCAGGACAGGGAAGCTTTCTTT.

V gene TRBV30 combines with J gene TRBJ1-3; D gene unclear. Germline assignment: CDR1 GTSNPN and CDR2 SVGIG (reference sequence). This CDR3 has 16 residues. V lost 0 bases, J lost 0 bases, and 12 bases lay in between. The CDR3 region has the DNA TGTGCCTGGAGTGTGTCCCGCCGAAGCTCTGGAAACACCATATATTTT. Encoded protein: CAWSVSRRSSGNTIYF.

The rearrangement joins TRBV24-1 to TRBJ2-1; D is undetermined. Germline CDR1 is KGHDR and CDR2 is SFDVKD. Trimming shortened V by 4 bases and J by 4 bases, and 10 bases separated the two germline ends. This CDR3 is built from 14 residues. CDR3 sequence (DNA): TGTGCCACCAGTGACCCCTTCCGTTACAATGAGCAGTTCTTC. Its translation: CATSDPFRYNEQFF.

This chain joins TRBV7-2 and TRBJ1-2; 9 bases align to TRBD1. V lost 2 bases to trimming and J lost 6 bases; unmatched junction nucleotides: 4. Germline lookup yields CDR1 SGHTA and CDR2 FQGNSA. The CDR3 has 14 amino acids. CDR3 DNA: TGTGCCAGCAGCTTAACGACAGGGGGTAATGGCTACACCTTC. Its translation: CASSLTTGGNGYTF.

This clone was recorded a few times. The chain couples TRBV24-1 to TRBJ1-2; perhaps TRBD1 as D (5 bases). Looked up from germline, CDR1 is KGHDR and CDR2 is SFDVKD. V dropped 3 bases and J dropped 5 bases, with 12 bases sitting between them. CDR3 length: 14 residues. CDR3 sequence (DNA): TGTGCCACCAGTGATCCGAGGGGTTCTTATGGCTACACCTTC. Translation: CATSDPRGSYGYTF.

The gene calls are TRBV2 and TRBJ1-2, with a tentative D call TRBD1 (6 bases). The CDR3 runs 13 residues. The germline V gene has CDR1 SNHLY and CDR2 FYNNEI. V was pared by 6 bases and J by 7 bases, with 15 bases between. In nucleotides, the CDR3 is TGTGCCAGCAGGCCGGACAGCGCCTCTGGCTACACCTTC. It is translated as CASRPDSASGYTF.

This chain links TRBV19 with TRBJ2-7; 10 nucleotides match TRBD2. V gave up 8 bases and J gave up 3 bases; unmatched junction bases: 4. This CDR3 is built from 13 residues. From germline, CDR1 is LNHDA and CDR2 SQIVND (reference sequence). The CDR3 spells CASWTSGLYEQYF. The CDR3 bases are TGTGCCAGTTGGACTAGCGGTCTCTACGAGCAGTACTTC.